The T cell receptor (beta chain) described here comes from a study of shared clonotypes between healthy human individuals. Study findings and constraints: Across a handful of donors, naive CD4 shared about 5%, naive CD8 around 4%, memory CD4 approximately 2.5%, memory CD8 about 0.4%.

This clone was observed a handful of times. Its antigen is still unknown. Evenly divided among several immunoSEQ plates was the genomic DNA of each subset. The data were produced by immunoSEQ multiplex PCR, yet TCRdb's version contains in-frame clones alone and is incomplete. This table has approximately 2.5 million clones, over 85% appearing once. The V gene lost 5 bases and the J gene lost 6 bases, with 11 bases spanning the gap. The length of the CDR3 is 11 residues. Germline loops: CDR1 DFQATT, CDR2 SNEGSKA (reference sequence). The split of CD4+ cells yielded CD45RA+ naive and CD45RA-negative memory subsets.

This sequence originates from a man aged 18 to 30 in good health. Some clones in this sample may be carry-over from other donors' samples. Sample: naive CD4+ T cells from PBMCs. Indicated subset: CD45RA+ positively selected. The V and J genes are TRBV20-1 and TRBJ2-7; TRBD1 is a possible D gene (6 bases). CDR3 loop: CSAGRGAEQYF. DNA of the CDR3: TGCAGTGCTGGCAGGGGTGCCGAGCAGTACTTC.